Sequencing of this T cell receptor beta chain was carried out in a study of control samples from healthy donors and cancer patients. Profiling relied on immunoSEQ multiplex PCR, and the TCRdb table lists in-frame clones only, not all of them. The sample has roughly 100,000 clones, around four fifths seen once. The CDR3 has 15 residues. Germline assignment: CDR1 MNHNS and CDR2 SASEGT. V lost 1 base to trimming and J lost 0 bases; unmatched junction nucleotides: 0. This TCR was recovered from a woman aged 45-65 years in good health. Material: blood. V and J are TRBV6-1 and TRBJ2-7; 10 bases match TRBD2. The CDR3 bases are TGTGCCAGCAGTGAAGGACTAGCGGGCTCCTACGAGCAGTACTTC. It yields the protein CASSEGLAGSYEQYF.